Presented here are 11 T cell receptor beta chains from one specimen sequenced in a study of blood T cell repertoires in COVID-19. The assay was immunoSEQ multiplex PCR, and TCRdb's table has in-frame clones only and misses some. The sample gives some 69,000 clones, about nine tenths of which show up once; 1.3% is in the top ten. Sequencing was carried out using peripheral blood. The receptor set was obtained from a man between 60 and 70 years old with acute or convalescent COVID-19.

Only a few counts were recorded for this clone. The J gene is TRBJ1-5, the V gene TRBV19, with D unresolved. Germline V lookup: CDR1 LNHDA, CDR2 SQIVND (reference sequence). Trimming shortened V by 9 bases and J by 3 bases, and 18 bases separated the two germline ends. There are 15 residues in the CDR3. The CDR3 nucleotides are TGTGCCAGCCATCAGGAACCTTTACCCAATCAGCCCCAGCATTTT. It is translated as CASHQEPLPNQPQHF.

The V call is TRBV27, the J call TRBJ1-4; D remains unclear. Germline V CDR1 and CDR2: MNHEY, SMNVEV (reference sequence). The CDR3 totals 13 residues. V was clipped by 6 bases and J by 4 bases, with 9 bases between them. Here the CDR3 reads CASRGLINEKLFF. The CDR3 coding sequence is TGTGCCAGCAGAGGACTTATTAATGAAAAACTGTTTTTT. The variable domain in full, completed from reference TRBV27 and TRBJ1-4, reads EAQVTQNPRYLITVTGKKLTVTCSQNMNHEYMSWYRQDPGLGLRQIYYSMNVEVTDKGDVPEGYKVSRKEKRNFPLILESPSPNQTSLYFCASRGLINEKLFFGSGTQLSVL.

This chain joins TRBV7-9 and TRBJ1-1; D possibly corresponds to TRBD1 (6 bases). The ends were cut back, 3 bases at V and 4 bases at J, with 12 bases in the middle. Germline V CDR1 and CDR2: SEHNR, FQNEAQ (reference sequence). The CDR3 has 14 residues. DNA of the CDR3: TGTGCCAGCAGCTTTTGGGGGCTGGGCACTGAAGCTTTCTTT. Protein: CASSFWGLGTEAFF. The entire variable domain, with the rest obtained from reference TRBV7-9 and TRBJ1-1, is as follows: DTGVSQNPRHKITKRGQNVTFRCDPISEHNRLYWYRQTLGQGPEFLTYFQNEAQLEKSRLLSDRFSAERPKGSFSTLEIQRTEQGDSAMYLCASSFWGLGTEAFFGQGTRLTVV.

The chain joins TRBV6-2 or TRBV6-3 to TRBJ2-1; 9 bases align to TRBD2. V was pared by 0 bases and J by 6 bases, with 6 bases of the junction left unmatched. In germline, CDR1 is MNHEY, CDR2 SVGEGT. CDR3 length equals 16 residues. The CDR3 region is CASSYSGGGAPNEQFF. The CDR3 region has the DNA TGTGCCAGCAGTTACTCGGGCGGGGGGGCCCCCAATGAGCAGTTCTTC.

The rearrangement uses TRBV3-1 (or the pseudogene TRBV3-2) and TRBJ2-5, with 7 positions matching TRBD1. Losses at the gene ends were 8 bases for V and 6 bases for J; bases not matched to a gene: 15. The CDR3 consists of 15 residues. Germline assignment: CDR1 LGHDT and CDR2 YNNKEL (reference sequence). The CDR3 region is CASGESRGFGKTQYF. The CDR3 DNA reads TGTGCCAGCGGCGAAAGCAGGGGGTTTGGGAAGACCCAGTACTTC.

The chain joins TRBV29-1 to TRBJ2-2; 10 nucleotides match TRBD1. This CDR3 has 14 amino acids. V shed 5 bases, J shed 4 bases, and the junction held 4 bases outside the gene matches. From germline, CDR1 is SQVTM and CDR2 ANQGSEA. The CDR3 nucleotides are TGCAGCGTTAAGGGACAGGGGTTCACCGGGGAGCTGTTTTTT. This encodes CSVKGQGFTGELFF.

This chain joins TRBV4-1 and TRBJ2-2; TRBD1 agrees at 8 bases. CDR1 is MGHRA and CDR2 is YSYEKL in the germline V gene. With V trimmed by 8 bases and J by 0 bases, 2 bases remained unmatched. This CDR3 has 14 residues. CDR3 sequence reads: CASRDRTNTGELFF. The CDR3 nucleotides are TGCGCCAGCCGGGACAGGACGAACACCGGGGAGCTGTTTTTT.

The chain recombines TRBV4-2 with TRBJ1-2, with a tentative D call TRBD1 (5 bases). There are 16 residues in the CDR3. The V end lost 1 base, the J end lost 7 bases, and 19 bases lay between the germline ends. The germline CDR1 and CDR2 sequences are LGHNA and YNFKEQ. CDR3 sequence reads: CASSQVTTAGRAGYTF. CDR3 in DNA: TGTGCCAGCAGCCAAGTAACGACGGCAGGCAGGGCTGGCTACACCTTC.

The genes are TRBV3-1 (or the pseudogene TRBV3-2) and TRBJ1-5; 7 bases agree with TRBD1. The CDR3 covers 14 residues. The germline V gene has CDR1 LGHDT and CDR2 YNNKEL (reference sequence). V lost 3 bases and J lost 5; bases outside the gene matches: 4. The CDR3 sequence is CASSHRQGHQPQHF. As DNA, the CDR3 is TGTGCCAGCAGCCATCGACAGGGTCATCAGCCCCAGCATTTT.

This sequence joins TRBV21-1 and TRBJ1-5; the listed D gene, TRBD1, was not tested against the DNA. TRBV21-1 is deemed a pseudogene. The CDR3 is 17 residues long. The CDR3, as DNA: TGTGCCATCCCAAAGGGGGCCGGGGCTTGCAGCAATCAGCCCCAGCATTTT. Translation gives CAIPKGAGACSNQPQHF.

This clone was recorded only once. The chain has TRBV19 and TRBJ2-5; TRBD1 agrees at 10 bases. With 4 bases clipped from V and 7 bases from J, the junction kept 15 bases outside the gene matches. The CDR3 is 17 amino acids. Germline V lookup: CDR1 LNHDA, CDR2 SQIVND (reference sequence). This CDR3 reads CASSNVWGQGTWVTQYF. CDR3 sequence (DNA): TGTGCCAGTAGTAACGTATGGGGACAGGGGACCTGGGTGACCCAGTACTTC.